The 17 T cell receptor beta chains reported below all come from one sample, sequenced in a study of T cells in Graves' hyperthyroidism and ophthalmopathy. RNA transcripts gave rise to amplified TCR beta CDR3 regions. Carried out on the TCR CDR3, a first-round RT-PCR used the HTBI primer set. TCRdb fed the multiplex PCR reads into MiXCR, producing one record per CDR3 protein. The sample lists hundreds of thousands of distinct CDR3 sequences, 25% occurring once. Sequenced material: blood. The receptors derive from a man aged 50 to 60 with Graves' hyperthyroidism.

Regarding this clonotype: With a much larger clone just one base away, this may be a read error. The V gene is TRBV20-1, the J gene TRBJ2-1, with TRBD2 matching over 12 bases. This CDR3 contains 15 residues. Germline V gene data show CDR1 as DFQATT and CDR2 as SNEGSKA (reference sequence). The DNA for the CDR3 is TGCAGTGCTAGTCCGACTAGCGGGAGTATGAATGAGCAGTCCTTC. This translates into CSASPTSGSMNEQSF.

The chain links TRBV20-1 to TRBJ2-7; D gene uncertain. This CDR3 contains 15 residues. Germline loops: CDR1 DFQATT, CDR2 SNEGSKA (reference sequence). The V end was cut by 0 bases, the J end by 0 bases, with 12 bases between. This CDR3 is CSARDLGGNSYEQYF. The CDR3 DNA sequence: TGCAGTGCTAGAGATCTAGGCGGCAACTCCTACGAGCAGTACTTC.

The rearrangement uses TRBV6-1 and TRBJ2-2, with 8 bases that match TRBD2. This CDR3 has 17 amino acids. CDR1 and CDR2 (germline): MNHNS, SASEGT. V trimming: 6 bases; J trimming: 3 bases; junction bases outside the gene matches: 12. In nucleotides, the CDR3 is TGTGCCAGCAGCCCCGGGACTAGATCCGGGGACACCGGGGAGCTGTTTTTT. The encoded protein is CASSPGTRSGDTGELFF.

At least ten counts were recorded for this clonotype. This chain joins TRBV12-3 or TRBV12-4 and TRBJ2-5; 10 nucleotides line up with TRBD2. CDR3 length: 15 residues. V lost 7 bases to trimming and J lost 4 bases; unmatched junction nucleotides: 9. CDR3 amino acids: CASTLPLAGTETQYF. The CDR3 DNA reads TGTGCCAGCACCCTTCCACTAGCGGGAACAGAGACCCAGTACTTC.

This clonotype has more than one count but fewer than ten. The V and J genes are TRBV12-5 and TRBJ1-1, with D maybe TRBD1 (6 bases). Trimming took off 7 bases at V and 0 bases at J, with 12 bases between the two ends. CDR3 length equals 14 residues. Germline V lookup: CDR1 LGHNT, CDR2 FRNRAP. The CDR3 region has the DNA TGTGCTAGTGCCACGGGACACTTGAACACTGAAGCTTTCTTT. It yields the protein CASATGHLNTEAFF.

The J gene is TRBJ2-7, the V gene TRBV7-2, with 14 bases matching TRBD2. CDR1 is SGHTA, CDR2 FQGNSA, per germline. The V and J ends lost 5 bases and 5 bases, in that order; junction bases with no gene match: 8. CDR3 size: 16 residues. Written as DNA, the CDR3 is TGTGCCAGCAGCCCAGGACTAGCGGGAGGTCGGGACGAGCAGTACTTC. It yields the protein CASSPGLAGGRDEQYF.

The chain recombines TRBV11-3 with TRBJ1-4; weak D call: TRBD1 (5 bases). CDR1 SGHNT and CDR2 YENEEA come from the germline V gene. V was trimmed by 6 bases and J by 0 bases, leaving 11 bases between them. The CDR3 contains 15 residues. The chain's CDR3 is CASSRDGTTNEKLFF. The CDR3 DNA reads as TGTGCCAGCAGTCGGGACGGAACAACTAATGAAAAACTGTTTTTT.

In this sample, this clonotype turned up many times. The V gene is TRBV6-1, the J gene TRBJ1-1; 7 positions match TRBD1. The ends lost 5 bases at V and 4 bases at J; junction bases unmatched: 7. The CDR3 runs to 14 residues. Germline-derived CDR1 and CDR2 are MNHNS and SASEGT. The CDR3 bases are TGTGCCAGCAGTCAGCCAGGGGGAAGCACTGAAGCTTTCTTT. Protein sequence: CASSQPGGSTEAFF.

The table lists this clonotype with a few counts. V and J are TRBV2 and TRBJ2-7; 7 bases fit TRBD1. Germline V gene sequence: CDR1 SNHLY, CDR2 FYNNEI. The CDR3 runs to 14 residues. The V gene end was trimmed by 3 bases and the J gene end by 4 bases; junction bases not matched to a gene: 6. DNA for the CDR3: TGTGCCAGCAGTGAGAACAGGGGATTTTACGAGCAGTACTTC. It specifies CASSENRGFYEQYF.

This clonotype was counted a few times. The rearrangement uses TRBV18 and TRBJ2-7; D might be TRBD1 (6 bases). Germline assignment: CDR1 KGHSH and CDR2 LQKENI. This CDR3 has 15 amino acids. Trimming left V 2 bases short and J 3 bases short, with 14 bases between. The CDR3 region is CASSPSSTGNYEQYF. The CDR3 DNA reads as TGTGCCAGCTCACCATCCAGCACAGGGAACTACGAGCAGTACTTC.

Many counts were recorded for this clonotype. The chain uses TRBV10-3 and TRBJ2-1, with 8 bases aligning to TRBD1. Looked up from germline, CDR1 is ENHRY and CDR2 is SYGVKD. The V segment lost 4 bases and the J segment 7 bases; nucleotides outside the gene matches: 6. CDR3 size: 14 residues. CDR3 coding DNA: TGTGCCATCAGTGCAGGGCAGGGGGCGAATGAGCAGTTCTTC. This encodes CAISAGQGANEQFF.

This clonotype appeared many times. In DNA form, the CDR3 reads TGTGCCAGCTCACCATACAGGGATGACTATGGCTACACCTTC. Its translation: CASSPYRDDYGYTF. The chain is built from TRBV18 and TRBJ1-2; tentative D call: TRBD1 (6 bases). Germline V gene lookup returns CDR1 KGHSH and CDR2 LQKENI. CDR3 length equals 14 residues. Between the trimmed V and J ends, which lost 2 bases and 3 bases, there was a span of 10 bases.

This clonotype was found a few times. V gene TRBV4-2 combines with J gene TRBJ2-1; D gene unclear. Germline values: CDR1 LGHNA, CDR2 YNFKEQ. This CDR3 spans 15 amino acids. V was cut by 0 bases and J by 4 bases, with 10 bases left in between. DNA of the CDR3: TGTGCCAGCAGCCAAGAGTTGCAAGCATACAATGAGCAGTTCTTC. Its protein product is CASSQELQAYNEQFF.

This chain links TRBV29-1 with TRBJ2-3; unclear D gene. Between the trimmed V and J ends, which lost 3 bases and 0 bases, there was a span of 7 bases. Germline CDR1 is SQVTM and CDR2 is ANQGSEA. The CDR3 totals 13 residues. Written as DNA, the CDR3 is TGCAGCGTTGACAGCCCTAGCACAGATACGCAGTATTTT. It encodes CSVDSPSTDTQYF.

This clonotype was observed a handful of times. A read error may account for a junction end that differs from germline. This sequence joins TRBV3-1 and TRBJ2-7; 11 bases map to TRBD2. The germline V gene encodes CDR1 LGHDT and CDR2 YNNKEL (reference sequence). The CDR3 sequence is 15 residues long. The CDR3 bases are TGCGCCAGCAGCAACCTAGCGGGAGGAGTGGGCGAGCAGTACTTC. Residues: CASSNLAGGVGEQYF.

The chain has TRBV10-3 and TRBJ2-3, with 7 bases lining up with TRBD2. Per the germline V gene, CDR1 is ENHRY and CDR2 is SYGVKD. V was pared by 0 bases and J by 4 bases, with 7 bases of the junction left unmatched. The CDR3 totals 16 residues. CDR3 bases: TGTGCCATCAGTGAGTCAGTTAGCGGGTACGCAGATACGCAGTATTTT. Protein sequence: CAISESVSGYADTQYF.

The V and J genes are TRBV7-9 and TRBJ2-3; D uncertain. Trimming left V 3 bases short and J 4 bases short, with 5 bases between. This CDR3 has 12 amino acids. CDR1 SEHNR and CDR2 FQNEAQ come from the germline V gene (reference sequence). The CDR3 loop reads CASSFMSDTQYF. The CDR3 DNA reads TGTGCCAGCAGCTTCATGTCAGATACGCAGTATTTT.